The 18 T cell receptor beta chains listed next were all sequenced from one sample in a study of OX40 agonist ivuxolimab in advanced cancers. Some clones are missing from TCRdb's copy, which holds only in-frame ones; the method was immunoSEQ multiplex PCR. The sample has tens of thousands of clones, 90% to 95% seen once; the top ten hold 2.6%. The material was CD4+ or CD8+ T cells sorted from blood, obtained in a trial of the OX40 agonist ivuxolimab. The receptors stem from an adult with an advanced solid tumor such as melanoma, head and neck, liver or kidney cancer.

The chain is built from TRBV11-3 and TRBJ2-7; D uncertain. Trimming removed 4 bases from V and 3 bases from J, with 7 bases in between. The V gene's germline CDR1 is SGHNT and CDR2 YENEEA. This CDR3 spans 12 amino acids. CDR3 sequence (DNA): TGTGCCAGCAGCTCGCCTAGCTACGAGCAGTACTTC. Translating gives CASSSPSYEQYF.

V gene TRBV2 combines with J gene TRBJ1-3; unclear D gene. The CDR3 contains 15 residues. V was trimmed by 2 bases and J by 3 bases, leaving 11 bases between them. Germline values: CDR1 SNHLY, CDR2 FYNNEI. The chain's CDR3 is CASSELGGSGNTIYF. Written as DNA, the CDR3 is TGTGCCAGCAGTGAACTGGGAGGAAGTGGAAACACCATATATTTT.

The J gene is TRBJ2-1, the V gene TRBV19; possibly TRBD1 for D (6 bases). Germline-derived CDR1 and CDR2 are LNHDA and SQIVND (reference sequence). V was clipped by 3 bases and J by 6 bases, with 15 bases between them. The CDR3 runs to 15 residues. In nucleotides, the CDR3 is TGTGCCAGTAGTATTCTGCAGGGGATGGGCAATGAGCAGTTCTTC. It is translated as CASSILQGMGNEQFF.

V usage is TRBV10-1 and J usage is TRBJ1-1, with a tentative D call TRBD1 (5 bases). Between the trimmed V and J ends, which lost 4 bases and 1 base, there was a span of 7 bases. The germline gives CDR1 WNHNN, CDR2 SYGVQD (reference sequence). The CDR3 is made up of 13 amino acids. The CDR3: CASSGQKNTEAFF. In DNA form, the CDR3 reads TGCGCCAGCAGTGGACAGAAGAACACTGAAGCTTTCTTT.

As regards this clone: The sample contains more than one DNA sequence encoding this CDR3. J is TRBJ2-3 and V is TRBV6-5; D is possibly TRBD2 (6 bases). CDR1 MNHEY and CDR2 SVGAGI come from the germline V gene. Trimming cost V 0 bases and J 6 bases, with 13 bases left between them. This CDR3 comprises 15 residues. The CDR3 protein is CASSYSGTPPDTQYF. The CDR3 DNA reads TGTGCCAGCAGTTACTCAGGGACTCCCCCCGATACGCAGTATTTT.

This clone was seen once. The gene calls are TRBV27 and TRBJ2-7, with D unresolved. Deletions cut 5 bases from V and 2 bases from J, with 13 bases between. The germline V gene has CDR1 MNHEY and CDR2 SMNVEV (reference sequence). This CDR3 is 14 amino acids long. The DNA of the CDR3 is TGTGCCAGCAGTCCCAACCCTTGGCCCTACGAGCAGTACTTC. Amino acids: CASSPNPWPYEQYF.

The rearrangement joins TRBV5-1 to TRBJ2-2; no reliable D call. Trimming stripped 4 bases from V and 5 bases from J, with 12 bases between. The CDR3 covers 14 residues. The germline V gene has CDR1 SGHRS and CDR2 YFSETQ. CDR3 protein: CASSPFGSTGELFF. CDR3 DNA: TGCGCCAGCAGCCCGTTTGGCAGTACCGGGGAGCTGTTTTTT.

The chain couples TRBV7-2 to TRBJ1-2; TRBD1 matches 7 bases. The ends lost 1 base at V and 6 bases at J; junction bases unmatched: 5. The CDR3 sequence is 14 residues long. CDR1 and CDR2 (germline): SGHTA, FQGNSA. The CDR3 is CASSLGDSFDGYTF. As DNA, the CDR3 is TGTGCCAGCAGCTTAGGGGACAGCTTTGATGGCTACACCTTC.

V and J are TRBV11-2 and TRBJ1-1; D call uncertain. The germline V and J ends were trimmed by 5 bases and 5 bases, with 9 bases remaining between them. This CDR3 is built from 12 residues. CDR1 is SGHAT, CDR2 FQNNGV, per germline. CDR3 DNA: TGTGCCAGCAGCCTCGGGGAAACTGAAGCTTTCTTT. Translating it yields CASSLGETEAFF.

This chain connects TRBV7-8 to TRBJ2-2; D is unresolved. The V end lost 0 bases, the J end lost 6 bases, and 11 bases lay between the germline ends. The germline gives CDR1 SGHVS, CDR2 FQNEAQ. The CDR3 is made up of 15 amino acids. The CDR3 region has the DNA TGTGCCAGCAGCTTAGCGACCGGTGTCGCCGGGGAGCTGTTTTTT. It codes for CASSLATGVAGELFF.

The chain links TRBV27 to TRBJ2-7; the D is unclear. The V and J ends lost 6 bases and 4 bases respectively, with 16 bases between them. The CDR3 covers 14 residues. Germline V gene lookup returns CDR1 MNHEY and CDR2 SMNVEV (reference sequence). The CDR3 region is CASSVGLRGYEQYF. The CDR3 bases are TGTGCCAGCAGCGTCGGGCTGCGAGGTTACGAGCAGTACTTC.

V gene TRBV27 combines with J gene TRBJ1-1; TRBD1 aligns across 9 bases. In germline, CDR1 is MNHEY, CDR2 SMNVEV (reference sequence). CDR3 size: 14 residues. V shed 4 bases, J shed 10 bases, and the junction held 10 bases outside the gene matches. CDR3 region: CASSSLTGGFRAFF. The CDR3 DNA reads TGTGCCAGCAGTTCCCTCACAGGGGGCTTTAGAGCTTTCTTT.

CDR3 coding DNA: TGTGCCAGCAGCTTAGCCGGCTACACTGAAGCTTTCTTT. Residues: CASSLAGYTEAFF. The chain has TRBV7-2 and TRBJ1-1, with D unresolved. V lost 0 bases to trimming and J lost 3 bases, with 5 bases between them. CDR1 is SGHTA and CDR2 is FQGNSA in the germline V gene. The CDR3 is 13 amino acids. Together with reference TRBV7-2 and TRBJ1-1, the CDR3 gives the full variable domain: GAGVSQSPSNKVTEKGKDVELRCDPISGHTALYWYRQSLGQGLEFLIYFQGNSAPDKSGLPSDRFSAERTGGSVSTLTIQRTQQEDSAVYLCASSLAGYTEAFFGQGTRLTVV.

J is TRBJ2-5 and V is TRBV9; TRBD1 is a possible D gene (6 bases). Germline CDR1 and CDR2: SGDLS and YYNGEE. Trimming removed 0 bases at V and 2 bases at J, with 8 bases between. This CDR3 comprises 14 residues. In DNA form, the CDR3 reads TGTGCCAGCAGCGTAGATCAGGGGCAAGAGACCCAGTACTTC. As protein: CASSVDQGQETQYF.

V and J are TRBV23-1 and TRBJ1-4; TRBD1 matches 9 bases. TRBV23-1 is assigned to the ORF class and has an uncertain function. The V gene end was trimmed by 4 bases and the J gene end by 7 bases; junction bases not matched to a gene: 19. The CDR3 is 19 amino acids. CDR3: CASSLRRPGQGVDGEKLFF. The CDR3 coding sequence is TGCGCCAGCAGTCTCAGACGCCCGGGACAGGGTGTAGACGGTGAAAAACTGTTTTTT.

This chain uses TRBV5-5 with TRBJ2-5, with 8 bases matching TRBD1. The CDR3 contains 14 residues. CDR1 and CDR2 (germline): SGHKS, YYEKEE (reference sequence). V lost 4 bases, J lost 2 bases, and 4 bases stayed unmatched. The CDR3 DNA is TGTGCCAGCAGCCGCAGGGGGCCTCAAGAGACCCAGTACTTC. Translating it yields CASSRRGPQETQYF.

This clone was found a few times. J is TRBJ2-7 and V is TRBV21-1; TRBD1 is the table's D call, not checked against the DNA. TRBV21-1 is classified as a pseudogene. This CDR3 contains 18 residues. DNA for the CDR3: TGTGCCAGCAGCACACTGAACACCTTAACAGGGGGCGCGGGGGAGCAGTACTTC. This gives the protein CASSTLNTLTGGAGEQYF.

This chain connects TRBV28 to TRBJ1-2; a weak D match, TRBD1 (6 bases). The length of the CDR3 is 13 residues. The V end lost 8 bases, the J end lost 2 bases, and 12 bases lay between the germline ends. Per germline, CDR1 MDHEN and CDR2 SYDVKM. In nucleotides, the CDR3 is TGTGCCAGCCGGACAGACCTCAACTATGGCTACACCTTC. Translated: CASRTDLNYGYTF.